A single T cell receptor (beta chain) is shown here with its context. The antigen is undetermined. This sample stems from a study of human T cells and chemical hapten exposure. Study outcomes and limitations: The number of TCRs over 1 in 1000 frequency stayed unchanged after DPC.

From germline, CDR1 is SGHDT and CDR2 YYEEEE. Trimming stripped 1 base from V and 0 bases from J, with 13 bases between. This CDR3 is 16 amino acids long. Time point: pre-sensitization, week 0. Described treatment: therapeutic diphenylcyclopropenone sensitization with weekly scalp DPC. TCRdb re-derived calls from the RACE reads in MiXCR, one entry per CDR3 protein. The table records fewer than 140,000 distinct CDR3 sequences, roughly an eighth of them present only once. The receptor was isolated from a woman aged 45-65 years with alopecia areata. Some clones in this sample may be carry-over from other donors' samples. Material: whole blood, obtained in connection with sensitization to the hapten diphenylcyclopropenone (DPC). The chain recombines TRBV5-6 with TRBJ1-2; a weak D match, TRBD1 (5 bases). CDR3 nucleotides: TGTGCCAGCAGCTTGATGGGACTCGGAGCTAACTATGGCTACACCTTC. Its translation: CASSLMGLGANYGYTF.